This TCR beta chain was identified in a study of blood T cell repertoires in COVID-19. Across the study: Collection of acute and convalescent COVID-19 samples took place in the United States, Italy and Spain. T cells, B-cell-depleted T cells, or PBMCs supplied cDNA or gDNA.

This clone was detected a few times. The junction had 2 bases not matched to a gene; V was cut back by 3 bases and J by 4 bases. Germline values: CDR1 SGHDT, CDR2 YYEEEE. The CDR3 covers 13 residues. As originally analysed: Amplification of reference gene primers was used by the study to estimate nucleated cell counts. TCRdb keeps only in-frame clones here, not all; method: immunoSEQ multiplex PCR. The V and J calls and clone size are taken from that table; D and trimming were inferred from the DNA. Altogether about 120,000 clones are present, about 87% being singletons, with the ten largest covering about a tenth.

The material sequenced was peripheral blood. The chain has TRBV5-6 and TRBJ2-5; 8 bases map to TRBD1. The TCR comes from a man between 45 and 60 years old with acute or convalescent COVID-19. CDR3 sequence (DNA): TGTGCCAGCAGCTCAACAGGGGGAGAGACCCAGTACTTC. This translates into CASSSTGGETQYF.